This is a list of T cell receptor beta chains from one sample in a study of beta chain features in type 1 diabetes. Measured with immunoSEQ multiplex PCR; TCRdb has only the in-frame clones, and not every one. The sample includes 900,000 or so clones, 15% to 20% of them seen just once. Sample: naive CD4+ T cells from blood. The receptors here all came from a woman between 18 and 30 years old in good health. Both conserved end residues are trimmed from each CDR3. A D gene is named only where the DNA matches it firmly.

V,D,CDR3
TRBV4-2,TRBD1,ASSQKGQAGTEAF
TRBV7-2,.,ASSFRATGGYT
TRBV6-5,TRBD1,ASKYRGPTDTQY
TRBV7-2,.,ASSRGPERVYSGNTIY
TRBV19,TRBD1,ASSPRPGQGVHVGNQPQH
TRBV11-2,.,ASSPWTEQY
TRBV5-6,TRBD2,ASSLVRSSGLATYNEQF
TRBV18,.,ASSPGGHGYGYT
TRBV6-1,TRBD1,ASSDRENQPQH
TRBV7-2,.,ASSLGRGVSSYEQY
TRBV19,.,ASSTSFSNQPQH
TRBV20-1,.,RGKGTEAF
TRBV11-2,.,ASSLGSAVNEQF
TRBV15,.,ATSRGRGGTEAF
TRBV20-1,.,SARAQNEQF
TRBV28,TRBD2,ASSFGRGRAVDTQY
TRBV28,TRBD1,ASRARGTGYYGYT
TRBV28,.,ASSLSRGGRRSGNTIY
TRBV7-9,.,ASSLGAGSGWGEQY
TRBV11-2,TRBD2,ASRFSGSSYNEQF
TRBV28,TRBD2,ASSPWTSDIGAETQY
TRBV7-2,.,ASSLQVTLYNEQF
TRBV7-2,TRBD2,ASSFLAGFETQY
TRBV7-2,.,ASSLVAAYDEQY
TRBV6-1,TRBD2,ASSSRERGTYEQY
TRBV6-6,.,ASGRLDCQ
TRBV2,.,ASSEQEGEKLF
TRBV5-4,TRBD2,ASSFPTSGSFDEQF
TRBV10-2,.,ASSESWVEPQH
TRBV13,TRBD2,ASSLLGLASSEQF
TRBV15,.,ATSGRGYSNQPQH
TRBV5-5,.,ASAGPVMETQY
TRBV10-3,.,AISERENIQY
TRBV28,TRBD1,ASSSQQGSSGANVLT
TRBV15,.,ATRKTGNYEQY
TRBV5-6,.,ASSLGFNEQF
TRBV7-9,.,ASSPDAYLVIQY
TRBV20-1,.,SARGKGEQY
TRBV18,.,ASSGTGYFSEQY
TRBV15,TRBD1,ATGDLTGKNTGELF
TRBV7-9,TRBD2,ASSLSGSKFNEQF
TRBV10-1,.,ASSESDRPGGETQY
TRBV11-2,.,ASSITDTQY
TRBV18,TRBD2,ASSRLAEITGELF
TRBV5-1,TRBD1,ASSLVGTAQETQY
TRBV7-3,.,ASSLDSSSYNEQF
TRBV4-2,.,ASSQGSGVGTDTQY
TRBV18,.,ASLRGENTEAF
TRBV5-5,.,ASSGFRDGGSGYT
TRBV10-3,.,AISEGTATNEKLF
TRBV27,.,ASSLGQITDTQY
TRBV23-1,TRBD1,ASSSDGPGQVSYNEQF
TRBV7-3,.,ASSLTRHNEQF
TRBV28,TRBD2,ASSLGIAGGPSQETQY
TRBV6-6,.,ASSYESIEQF
TRBV7-2,.,ASSFHYYYYNEQF
TRBV5-1,.,ASSLERSGYEQY
TRBV4-1,.,ASSQVVGGTIY
TRBV6-6,.,ASSYSVGKF